This record covers a single TCR beta chain. This clone's antigen is unknown. Within one base of it there is no much larger clone, and no base qualities were kept. This record belongs to a study of beta chain features in type 1 diabetes (dated by TCRdb to 2017 to 2018). Some background on the complete study: No differences in mean age, gender distribution, total cell number or subset yield were found between patients and healthy donors. Regulatory and stem cell-like memory subsets were isolated from only 8 patients and roughly 8 healthy donors, whereas naive and central memory subsets came from all 30 or so donors. In the study, recently diagnosed type 1 diabetes patients and matched healthy donors were compared on the TCRB repertoires of their sorted circulating CD4+ T cell subsets. Across all samples, 90 million to 130 million sorted cells were examined, and cell number per subset correlated strongly with RNA yield. Summary of the overall study and its limitations: Because small numbers of individuals were included in the HLA sub-analyses, any influence of HLA type on TCRB rearrangement was left unresolved. The naive, central memory and regulatory TCRB repertoires appeared to resemble one another more closely among patients than among healthy donors. Sequencing cDNA rather than genomic DNA could over-represent highly expressing activated cells, although activation and CD3 levels did not differ between groups. In all four CD4+ subsets, TCRB CDR3 length was moderately but significantly shorter in type 1 diabetes patients. At VDJ recombination sites, type 1 diabetes patients had fewer insertions and more deleted nucleotides, which implies abnormalities in thymic rearrangement. Shorter templates might be favored by PCR, yet because patient and control samples were amplified and corrected together, any such skew would affect both groups equally.

From each donor, a single peripheral blood sample of about 100 mL on average was drawn into heparinised tubes. A BD FACSAria II and a panel including CD45RO, CCR7, CD25, CD127, CD95 and CD27 were used to sort naive, central memory, regulatory and stem cell-like memory CD4+ T cells. Purity was above 95% for every sorted population. PBMCs were separated immediately by Lymphoprep density gradient centrifugation and were stained directly, without being cultured. So that batch effects would be minimized, each experiment stained and sorted samples in pairs, pairing one healthy donor with one patient. All of the isolated RNA was reverse transcribed with the High Capacity cDNA Reverse Transcription Kit, so expressed TCRB transcripts were sequenced. Deep immunoSEQ sequencing was applied to naive, central memory and regulatory T cell samples, giving an average of roughly 3.5 million total reads per sample. Sorted cells were lysed in RLT buffer and RNA was extracted with DNase-treated RNeasy Micro or Mini kits, depending on cell number. Each cell subset was processed separately to prevent cross-contamination, with patient and healthy donor samples processed together. The immunoSEQ multiplex PCR was used to amplify TCRB sequences from cDNA, generating 87-bp fragments that spanned the CDR3 region. Amplicons were sequenced on the Illumina HiSeq platform. On the authors' methods: PCR bias was corrected computationally using synthetic template baselines, and reads within Hamming distance 2 were collapsed, with unmergeable singletons discarded. Reads were aligned to IMGT to assign V, D and J genes, CDR3 length, and insertions or deletions at six rearrangement sites. Clonotype counts were normalized to sorted cell number within each subset before computing true diversity and Gini coefficients with the tcR R package. The overlap coefficient, calculated on TCRB nucleotide sequences, was used to quantify repertoire sharing. Out-of-frame TCRB sequences from naive cells were analyzed as a proxy for the pre-selection repertoire. TCRdb provides this immuneACCESS table in a form limited to in-frame rearrangements. Some clones are lacking; in checked studies, under half of them reflect an unresolved V gene, and why the rest are absent is not known. That table furnishes V, J and clone size, whereas the DNA furnished D and trimming. The sample data list 310,000 or so clones, and approximately 9.9% of these were observed just once. Clones ranked in the top ten supply under 0.02% of the sample.

Compared with germline, V lacks 2 bases and J lacks 6 bases; bases without a gene match: 3. Its CDR3 holds 14 amino acids, cysteine through phenylalanine. Just CDR3 DNA is preserved here, 42 bases in frame from base 1. CDR1 SGDLS and CDR2 YYNGEE are derived from the germline V gene. Sequencing was performed on naive CD4+ T cells from blood. The cell subset or site label corresponds to: true naive CD4+ T cells. The TCR was taken from a woman in her twenties or thirties in good health. The receptor chain draws on TRBV9 and TRBJ2-5; 11 junctional bases match TRBD2. The CDR3 amino acid sequence is: CASSVGLAEKTQYF. The DNA sequence reads TGTGCCAGCAGCGTGGGACTAGCGGAGAAGACCCAGTACTTC.